Sequencing of this T cell receptor beta chain was carried out in a study of blood T cell repertoires in COVID-19. Study overall: The United States, Italy and Spain supplied acute and convalescent COVID-19 samples. Sample material is recorded as cDNA or gDNA derived from T cells, B-cell-depleted T cells, or PBMCs.

In the original processing: Reference gene primer amplification gave nucleated cell count estimates. The protocol was immunoSEQ multiplex PCR, while the TCRdb copy is restricted to in-frame clones and leaves out a portion. V and J calls and clone size follow that table, whereas D and trimming were derived from the DNA. The sample carries some 120,000 clones, roughly 72% recorded once. The junction had 12 bases not matched to a gene; V was cut back by 4 bases and J by 6 bases. This CDR3 spans 17 amino acids. Germline values: CDR1 KGHSH, CDR2 LQKENI. The rearrangement links TRBV18 to TRBJ2-1, with 10 bases aligning to TRBD2. The receptor was derived from a man in his sixties with acute or convalescent COVID-19. Sequencing was done on a sample of peripheral blood. CDR3 sequence: CASSLPGSGRAINEQFF. The CDR3 DNA sequence: TGTGCCAGCTCACTTCCAGGGAGCGGGAGGGCCATCAATGAGCAGTTCTTC.